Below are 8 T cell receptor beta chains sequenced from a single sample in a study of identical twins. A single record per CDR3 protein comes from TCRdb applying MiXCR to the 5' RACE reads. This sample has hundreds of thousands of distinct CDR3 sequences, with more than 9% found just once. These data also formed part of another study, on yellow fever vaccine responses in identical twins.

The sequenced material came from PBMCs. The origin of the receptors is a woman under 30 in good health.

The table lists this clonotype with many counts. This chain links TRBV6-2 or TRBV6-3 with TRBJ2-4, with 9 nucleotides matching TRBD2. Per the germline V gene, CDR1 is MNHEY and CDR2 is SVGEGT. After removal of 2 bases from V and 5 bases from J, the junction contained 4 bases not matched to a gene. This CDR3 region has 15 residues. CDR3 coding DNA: TGTGCCAGCAGTTACGATGGACTAGCGCAAAACATTCAGTACTTC. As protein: CASSYDGLAQNIQYF.

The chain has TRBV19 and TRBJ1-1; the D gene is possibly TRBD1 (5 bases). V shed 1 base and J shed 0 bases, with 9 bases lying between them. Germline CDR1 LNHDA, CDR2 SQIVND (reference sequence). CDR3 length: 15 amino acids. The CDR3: CASSIGQQMNTEAFF. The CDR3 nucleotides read TGTGCCAGTAGTATAGGACAGCAGATGAACACTGAAGCTTTCTTT.

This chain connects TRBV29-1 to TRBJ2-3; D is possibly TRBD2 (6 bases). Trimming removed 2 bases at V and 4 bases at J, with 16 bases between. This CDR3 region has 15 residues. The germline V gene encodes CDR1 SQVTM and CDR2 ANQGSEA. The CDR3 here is CSVETTLGLSDTQYF. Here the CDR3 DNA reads TGCAGCGTTGAAACTACCCTGGGACTGTCAGATACGCAGTATTTT.

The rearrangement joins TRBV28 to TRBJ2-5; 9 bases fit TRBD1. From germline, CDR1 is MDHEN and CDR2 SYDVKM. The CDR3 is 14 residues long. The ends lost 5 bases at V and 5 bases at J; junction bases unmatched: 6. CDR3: CASSQRQGVETQYF. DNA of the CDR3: TGTGCCAGCAGTCAAAGACAGGGGGTGGAGACCCAGTACTTC.

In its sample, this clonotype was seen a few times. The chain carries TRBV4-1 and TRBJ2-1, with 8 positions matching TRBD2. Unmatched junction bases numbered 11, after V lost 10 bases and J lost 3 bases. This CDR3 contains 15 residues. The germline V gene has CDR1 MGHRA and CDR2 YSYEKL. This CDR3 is CATSRAGGNYNEQFF. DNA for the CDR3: TGCGCCACCTCAAGGGCGGGGGGTAACTACAATGAGCAGTTCTTC.

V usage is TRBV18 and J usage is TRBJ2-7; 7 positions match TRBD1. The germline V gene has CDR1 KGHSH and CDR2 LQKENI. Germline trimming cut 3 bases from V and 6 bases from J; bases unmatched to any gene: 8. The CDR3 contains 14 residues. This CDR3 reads CASSPGAPGGEQYF. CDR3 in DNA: TGTGCCAGCTCACCCGGCGCCCCAGGGGGCGAGCAGTACTTC.

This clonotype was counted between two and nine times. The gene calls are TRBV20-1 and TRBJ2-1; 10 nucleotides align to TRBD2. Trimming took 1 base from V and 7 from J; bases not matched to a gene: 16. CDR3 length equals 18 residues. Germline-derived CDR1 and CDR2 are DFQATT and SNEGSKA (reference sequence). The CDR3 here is CSARGGTSAGGTVNEQFF. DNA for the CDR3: TGCAGTGCTAGAGGGGGGACTAGCGCGGGGGGAACCGTGAATGAGCAGTTCTTC.

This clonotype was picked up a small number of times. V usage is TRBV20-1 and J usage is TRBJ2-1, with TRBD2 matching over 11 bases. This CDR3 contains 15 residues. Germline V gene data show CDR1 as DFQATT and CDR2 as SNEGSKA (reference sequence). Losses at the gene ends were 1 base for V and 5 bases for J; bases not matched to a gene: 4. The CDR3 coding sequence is TGCAGTGCTAGAGCCGGGACTAGCGGAAACAATGAGCAGTTCTTC. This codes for CSARAGTSGNNEQFF.